This note documents a single T cell receptor (beta chain) sequence. Its antigen is not identified. The source of the sample is a study of shared clonotypes between healthy human individuals. Libraries were prepared by immunoSEQ multiplex PCR; TCRdb keeps only in-frame clonotypes and omits some of them. The data hold about 2,500,000 clones, with more than 80% observed a single time. Regarding the study as a whole: Despite large depth, rarefaction showed incomplete sorted-subset sequencing. Among the subsets, naive ones generally showed larger estimated richness than memory ones.

The J segment lost 3 bases and the V segment lost 4 bases, leaving 4 bases of the junction unmatched. This CDR3 contains 15 residues. Germline V lookup: CDR1 MNHEY, CDR2 SVGAGI. Sequencing used naive CD4+ T cells sorted from blood. Noted subset: CD45RA+ positively selected. The J gene is TRBJ2-2, the V gene TRBV6-5, with 8 bases aligning to TRBD2. This TCR was sampled from a man younger than 30 in good health. CDR3 region: CASSLSGGYTGELFF. The DNA for the CDR3 is TGTGCCAGCAGTTTAAGCGGGGGATACACCGGGGAGCTGTTTTTT.